This TCR beta chain was identified during a study of blood T cell repertoires in COVID-19. About the study: Nucleic acid was either cDNA or gDNA, and it came from T cells, B-cell-depleted T cells, or PBMCs.

Original methodology: Quantification of nucleated cells was approximated via reference gene primer amplification. Measured with immunoSEQ multiplex PCR; TCRdb has only the in-frame clones, and not every one. V and J calls and clone size are those listed in that table; D and trimming were worked out from the DNA. The sample includes tens of thousands of clones, about 86% of them seen just once. The sequencing sample was made of peripheral blood. This TCR was sampled from a human donor in a cohort sampled during active COVID-19.

CDR3 coding DNA: TGTGCCAGCAACCCAACAGGGACAGATACGCAGTATTTT. Its protein is CASNPTGTDTQYF. The genes are TRBV6-6 and TRBJ2-3, with D tentatively TRBD1 (6 bases). Germline lookup yields CDR1 MNHNY and CDR2 SVGAGI (reference sequence). The V end lost 7 bases, the J end lost 3 bases, and 11 bases lay between the germline ends. The CDR3 runs to 13 residues.